This TCR beta chain was retrieved from a study of memory CD4+ T cells and cytomegalovirus serostatus. About the study: Donors were healthy Belgian adults, fewer than ten CMV seropositive and about two dozen seronegative.

Trimming pared 3 bases from V and 0 bases from J, leaving 14 bases between. The CDR3 length is 16 residues. Per the germline V gene, CDR1 is KGHSH and CDR2 is LQKENI. Single viable CD3+CD4+CD8-CD45RO+ cells were sorted as the memory CD4+ T cells. This clone showed up many times. Sequencing used immunoSEQ multiplex PCR; TCRdb keeps in-frame clones, though not all of them. The profile shows around 45,000 clones, around four fifths of them singletons. The origin of this receptor is an adult in good health and CMV-seronegative. Input material: memory CD4+ T cells from blood. The chain links TRBV18 to TRBJ1-2; D call uncertain. The chain's CDR3 is CASSPRAAYSNYGYTF. As DNA, the CDR3 is TGTGCCAGCTCACCTCGAGCTGCCTACTCTAACTATGGCTACACCTTC.